This passage covers 32 T cell receptor beta chains from one sample sequenced in a study of blood T cell repertoires in COVID-19. Using immunoSEQ multiplex PCR, the repertoire was profiled, and TCRdb retains in-frame clones only, with some absent. The table shows 250,000 to 300,000 clones, with about 86% occurring only once. The sample taken for sequencing was peripheral blood. The source is a woman aged 55-69 years with active or convalescent COVID-19.

The gene calls are TRBV5-4 and TRBJ2-3; 11 bases are a match to TRBD2. Germline loops: CDR1 SGHNT, CDR2 YYREEE (reference sequence). This CDR3 has 17 residues. Trimming took 5 bases from V and 6 from J; bases not matched to a gene: 14. The CDR3 reads CASRPKTLAGAQDTQYF. The CDR3, as DNA: TGTGCCAGCAGACCGAAAACACTAGCGGGGGCCCAGGATACGCAGTATTTT.

V usage is TRBV10-3 and J usage is TRBJ1-5, with D possibly matching TRBD1 (6 bases). Germline CDR1 ENHRY, CDR2 SYGVKD. Trimming removed 5 bases at V and 4 bases at J, with 9 bases between. This CDR3 contains 13 residues. The CDR3 spells CAISPTGNQPQHF. In DNA, the CDR3 is TGTGCCATCAGTCCCACAGGGAATCAGCCCCAGCATTTT.

The V and J genes are TRBV27 and TRBJ1-2; TRBD1 matches 8 bases. The CDR3 is made up of 16 amino acids. Per germline, CDR1 MNHEY and CDR2 SMNVEV (reference sequence). V trimming: 11 bases; J trimming: 3 bases; junction bases outside the gene matches: 17. The DNA for the CDR3 is TGTGCCTCAGGGGAAGGGGACAGGACCGCCGACTATGGCTACACCTTC. It encodes CASGEGDRTADYGYTF.

This clone showed up just once. This chain uses TRBV7-9 with TRBJ2-1; D is undetermined. CDR1 SEHNR and CDR2 FQNEAQ come from the germline V gene (reference sequence). Deletions cut 2 bases from V and 4 bases from J, with 12 bases between. The CDR3 loop spans 15 amino acids. Written as DNA, the CDR3 is TGTGCCAGCAGCTTACCCGACATTCGGTACAATGAGCAGTTCTTC. This sequence encodes CASSLPDIRYNEQFF.

The J gene is TRBJ2-1, the V gene TRBV10-1; the match to TRBD1 covers 7 bases. The trim removed 11 bases at V and 4 bases at J, leaving 11 bases unmatched. Germline assignment: CDR1 WNHNN and CDR2 SYGVQD (reference sequence). CDR3 length equals 14 residues. CDR3 sequence (DNA): TGCGCCGGCATAATGACAGGGCCTTACAATGAGCAGTTCTTC. It translates to CAGIMTGPYNEQFF.

The table lists this clone with a count of one. The genes are TRBV7-3 and TRBJ1-1; 10 bases map to TRBD1. J was trimmed by 4 bases and V by 3 bases; bases with no gene match: 5. The length of the CDR3 is 15 residues. Germline V gives CDR1 SGHTA, CDR2 FQGTGA. The CDR3 reads CASSFTGTGATEAFF. The CDR3 region has the DNA TGTGCCAGCAGCTTCACCGGGACAGGGGCCACTGAAGCTTTCTTT.

The chain carries TRBV10-3 and TRBJ1-2; TRBD1 aligns across 9 bases. The V gene end was trimmed by 4 bases and the J gene end by 7 bases; junction bases not matched to a gene: 13. This CDR3 is built from 16 residues. Germline V gene data show CDR1 as ENHRY and CDR2 as SYGVKD. The CDR3 here is CAISGIATQGAGGYTF. CDR3 sequence (DNA): TGTGCCATCAGTGGGATCGCAACACAGGGGGCGGGTGGCTACACCTTC.

This clone was counted once. The genes are TRBV3-1 (or the pseudogene TRBV3-2) and TRBJ2-2; 10 bases match TRBD1. The CDR3 sequence is 16 residues long. Germline CDR1 and CDR2: LGHDT and YNNKEL (reference sequence). J was trimmed by 5 bases and V by 4 bases; bases with no gene match: 7. The CDR3 is CASSRDGQGVTGELFF. The CDR3 nucleotides read TGTGCCAGCAGCCGGGATGGACAGGGGGTTACCGGGGAGCTGTTTTTT.

The chain recombines TRBV19 with TRBJ2-5, with D unresolved. In germline, CDR1 is LNHDA, CDR2 SQIVND (reference sequence). The V end was cut by 4 bases, the J end by 8 bases, with 14 bases between. The CDR3 sequence is 13 residues long. In nucleotides, the CDR3 is TGTGCCAGTAGTAGGAGAGACCTAGAAACCCAGTACTTC. Its translation: CASSRRDLETQYF.

CDR3 nucleotide sequence: TGTGCCAGCCGTGCCGGGACATTAAATGAAAAACTGTTTTTT. Its translation is CASRAGTLNEKLFF. This chain links TRBV27 with TRBJ1-4; D possibly corresponds to TRBD1 (6 bases). Germline CDR1 and CDR2: MNHEY and SMNVEV (reference sequence). V was shortened by 8 bases and J by 5 bases, with 15 bases between the two germline ends. The CDR3 totals 14 residues. Based on the CDR3 plus reference TRBV27 and TRBJ1-4, the full variable domain is EAQVTQNPRYLITVTGKKLTVTCSQNMNHEYMSWYRQDPGLGLRQIYYSMNVEVTDKGDVPEGYKVSRKEKRNFPLILESPSPNQTSLYFCASRAGTLNEKLFFGSGTQLSVL.

The V call is TRBV6-5, the J call TRBJ2-1; TRBD2 aligns across 13 bases. The CDR3 is 15 amino acids. Germline V gene lookup returns CDR1 MNHEY and CDR2 SVGAGI. The V and J ends lost 5 bases and 7 bases, in that order; junction bases with no gene match: 5. Here the CDR3 reads CASSRGLAGANEQFF. The CDR3 coding sequence is TGTGCCAGCAGTCGAGGACTAGCGGGGGCGAATGAGCAGTTCTTC.

V is TRBV5-1 and J is TRBJ1-4; possibly TRBD1 for D (5 bases). The CDR3 loop spans 16 amino acids. Germline V CDR1 and CDR2: SGHRS, YFSETQ. The V end lost 0 bases, the J end lost 5 bases, and 14 bases lay between the germline ends. In nucleotides, the CDR3 is TGCGCCAGCAGCTTGGCCCCTCAGGGAACAAATGAAAAACTGTTTTTT. This translates into CASSLAPQGTNEKLFF.

The V call is TRBV7-9, the J call TRBJ1-2; TRBD1 agrees at 7 bases. CDR3 length: 14 amino acids. Trimming at V came to 6 bases and at J to 7 bases, leaving 11 bases not matched to a gene. CDR1 is SEHNR, CDR2 FQNEAQ, per germline (reference sequence). The CDR3 loop is CASRRQGPVGGYTF. The CDR3 nucleotides are TGTGCCAGCAGGAGACAGGGCCCAGTGGGTGGCTACACCTTC.

This clone was seen a few times. This chain uses TRBV4-2 with TRBJ2-2, with D perhaps TRBD1 (5 bases). CDR1 is LGHNA, CDR2 YNFKEQ, per germline. V lost 1 base, J lost 3 bases, and 12 bases lay in between. The CDR3 has 16 residues. The CDR3, as DNA: TGTGCCAGCAGCCAAGGACAGCTCCCCGACACCGGGGAGCTGTTTTTT. The encoded protein is CASSQGQLPDTGELFF.

The gene calls are TRBV7-2 and TRBJ2-1, with 11 nucleotides matching TRBD1. The CDR3 consists of 16 residues. CDR1 is SGHTA and CDR2 is FQGNSA in the germline V gene. V lost 2 bases, J lost 6 bases, and 6 bases stayed unmatched. The CDR3 region has the DNA TGTGCCAGCAGCTTACTCCGGGACAGGGGGTTCAATGAGCAGTTCTTC. It yields the protein CASSLLRDRGFNEQFF.

The chain has TRBV5-1 and TRBJ2-6; D is perhaps TRBD1 (5 bases). This CDR3 has 17 amino acids. The germline V gene encodes CDR1 SGHRS and CDR2 YFSETQ. V was pared by 0 bases and J by 2 bases, with 12 bases between. The DNA of the CDR3 is TGCGCCAGCAGCTTGGGGGATGGGGCTACTGGGGCCAACGTCCTGACTTTC. Translating gives CASSLGDGATGANVLTF.

The gene calls are TRBV6-5 and TRBJ2-1, with 7 bases that match TRBD1. With V trimmed by 7 bases and J by 3 bases, 9 bases remained unmatched. The CDR3 spans 15 residues. In germline, CDR1 is MNHEY, CDR2 SVGAGI. This chain's CDR3 is CASNKDRNRYNEQFF. The CDR3, as DNA: TGTGCCAGCAATAAGGACAGGAACCGCTACAATGAGCAGTTCTTC.

The chain carries TRBV7-9 and TRBJ1-1; 12 bases match TRBD1. Germline CDR1 reads SEHNR; CDR2 reads FQNEAQ (reference sequence). The CDR3 totals 17 residues. Trimming took 1 base from V and 1 from J; bases not matched to a gene: 4. In DNA form, the CDR3 reads TGTGCCAGCAGCTTAGTCCCGGGACAGGGGGCGAACACTGAAGCTTTCTTT. This codes for CASSLVPGQGANTEAFF.

The chain couples TRBV5-4 to TRBJ2-5; TRBD1 agrees at 7 bases. This CDR3 region has 15 residues. The J segment lost 2 bases and the V segment lost 4 bases, leaving 8 bases of the junction unmatched. Looked up from germline, CDR1 is SGHNT and CDR2 is YYREEE (reference sequence). The CDR3 reads CASSVRDSLQETQYF. For the CDR3, the DNA is TGTGCCAGCAGCGTCCGGGACAGCCTACAAGAGACCCAGTACTTC.

The chain carries TRBV6-5 and TRBJ1-4; TRBD1 aligns across 10 bases. V trimming: 6 bases; J trimming: 8 bases; junction bases outside the gene matches: 3. The CDR3 runs 13 residues. From germline, CDR1 is MNHEY and CDR2 SVGAGI. The chain's CDR3 is CASRDRGQEKLFF. The CDR3 nucleotides read TGTGCCAGCAGAGACAGGGGGCAGGAAAAACTGTTTTTT.

In its sample, this clone was seen once. The chain combines TRBV5-6 with TRBJ2-3; 12 bases line up with TRBD2. Germline CDR1 and CDR2: SGHDT and YYEEEE. This CDR3 spans 19 amino acids. The trim removed 4 bases at V and 4 bases at J, leaving 16 bases unmatched. The DNA of the CDR3 is TGTGCCAGCAGCGGAAGGGGCCTGACTAGCGGGGGCATCGCAGATACGCAGTATTTT. Encoded protein: CASSGRGLTSGGIADTQYF.

This chain joins TRBV9 and TRBJ1-2; D perhaps matches TRBD1 (5 bases). This CDR3 is 14 amino acids long. Trimming took 1 base from V and 6 from J, leaving 13 bases between them. Germline V lookup: CDR1 SGDLS, CDR2 YYNGEE. CDR3 region: CASSVSWGLDGYTF. CDR3 bases: TGTGCCAGCAGCGTATCATGGGGCTTGGATGGCTACACCTTC. Filled out from reference TRBV9 and TRBJ1-2, the complete variable domain reads DSGVTQTPKHLITATGQRVTLRCSPRSGDLSVYWYQQSLDQGLQFLIQYYNGEERAKGNILERFSAQQFPDLHSELNLSSLELGDSALYFCASSVSWGLDGYTFGSGTRLTVV.

This chain joins TRBV19 and TRBJ1-2; 10 nucleotides align to TRBD1. The germline V gene has CDR1 LNHDA and CDR2 SQIVND (reference sequence). The CDR3 consists of 19 residues. J lost 8 bases, V lost 5 bases, and 23 bases had no gene match. The DNA for the CDR3 is TGTGCCAGTAGTCGACTCTCGGACGGCCCAACCGGGACAGGGGACGGCTACACCTTC. This codes for CASSRLSDGPTGTGDGYTF.

V gene TRBV11-2 combines with J gene TRBJ2-1; 10 bases line up with TRBD2. Germline CDR1 is SGHAT and CDR2 is FQNNGV. V was clipped by 1 base and J by 4 bases; unmatched bases: 7. The length of the CDR3 is 17 residues. CDR3 sequence reads: CASSLVRLAGGYNEQFF. The CDR3 bases are TGTGCCAGCAGCTTAGTCAGGTTAGCGGGGGGTTACAATGAGCAGTTCTTC.

This sequence joins TRBV19 and TRBJ2-1; TRBD2 agrees at 12 bases. CDR1 LNHDA and CDR2 SQIVND come from the germline V gene (reference sequence). J was trimmed by 8 bases and V by 5 bases; bases with no gene match: 4. This CDR3 region has 14 residues. CDR3 residues: CASSSRTSGDEQFF. For the CDR3, the DNA is TGTGCCAGTAGTTCCCGGACTAGCGGGGATGAGCAGTTCTTC.

The V call is TRBV9, the J call TRBJ2-1, with 8 bases matching TRBD2. Germline V lookup: CDR1 SGDLS, CDR2 YYNGEE. CDR3 length: 14 residues. The trim removed 4 bases at V and 3 bases at J, leaving 3 bases unmatched. The CDR3 nucleotides read TGTGCCAGCAGCTTTAGCGGGGTCTACAATGAGCAGTTCTTC. As protein: CASSFSGVYNEQFF. The full variable domain, with the rest looked up from reference TRBV9 and TRBJ2-1, is DSGVTQTPKHLITATGQRVTLRCSPRSGDLSVYWYQQSLDQGLQFLIQYYNGEERAKGNILERFSAQQFPDLHSELNLSSLELGDSALYFCASSFSGVYNEQFFGPGTRLTVL.

The chain links TRBV19 to TRBJ1-5; 10 bases map to TRBD1. The CDR3 loop spans 14 amino acids. Germline CDR1 reads LNHDA; CDR2 reads SQIVND (reference sequence). V shed 5 bases and J 4 bases; nucleotides not matched to a gene: 2. The CDR3 DNA reads TGTGCCAGTAGTTCGGACAGGGGGAATCAGCCCCAGCATTTT. Translation: CASSSDRGNQPQHF.

The rearrangement uses TRBV5-6 and TRBJ2-7; 13 bases map to TRBD2. Germline assignment: CDR1 SGHDT and CDR2 YYEEEE. CDR3 length: 16 amino acids. J gave up 2 bases and V 5 bases, and 7 bases lay outside the gene matches. The CDR3 region is CASSRLAGGHPYEQYF. CDR3 in DNA: TGTGCCAGCAGTAGACTAGCGGGGGGCCATCCCTACGAGCAGTACTTC.

The V gene is TRBV19, the J gene TRBJ1-1; D is unclear. The CDR3 consists of 16 residues. Trimming shortened V by 3 bases and J by 7 bases, and 21 bases separated the two germline ends. The germline V gene encodes CDR1 LNHDA and CDR2 SQIVND (reference sequence). CDR3 amino acids: CASSIPFTGSVGEAFF. CDR3 DNA sequence: TGTGCCAGTAGTATTCCCTTTACGGGGTCGGTTGGTGAAGCTTTCTTT.

V is TRBV5-6 and J is TRBJ1-4; TRBD1 might be the D (6 bases). This CDR3 comprises 15 residues. From germline, CDR1 is SGHDT and CDR2 YYEEEE. Trimming stripped 3 bases from V and 7 bases from J, with 16 bases between. CDR3 sequence reads: CASSWNRDNREKLFF. DNA of the CDR3: TGTGCCAGCAGCTGGAACCGGGACAACCGTGAAAAACTGTTTTTT. The full variable domain, rest sourced from reference TRBV5-6 and TRBJ1-4, is DAGVTQSPTHLIKTRGQQVTLRCSPKSGHDTVSWYQQALGQGPQFIFQYYEEEERQRGNFPDRFSGHQFPNYSSELNVNALLLGDSALYLCASSWNRDNREKLFFGSGTQLSVL.

The chain combines TRBV19 with TRBJ1-5; 12 nucleotides line up with TRBD1. V shed 5 bases and J 0 bases; nucleotides not matched to a gene: 14. From germline, CDR1 is LNHDA and CDR2 SQIVND (reference sequence). The CDR3 sequence is 20 residues long. CDR3 bases: TGTGCCAGTAGTGCACAACGATGGGACAGGGGGCTATATAGCAATCAGCCCCAGCATTTT. Translated: CASSAQRWDRGLYSNQPQHF.

V is TRBV9 and J is TRBJ2-7; D is possibly TRBD2 (5 bases). CDR1 and CDR2 (germline): SGDLS, YYNGEE. This CDR3 comprises 16 residues. Trimming left V 4 bases short and J 4 bases short, with 21 bases between. The CDR3 sequence: CASSPPARDILYEQYF. In DNA, the CDR3 is TGTGCCAGCAGCCCCCCAGCTCGGGATATACTATACGAGCAGTACTTC.